One sample yielded the 26 T cell receptor beta chains listed below, sequenced in a study of blood T cells in healthy people across ages. Combining a sample-barcoded 5' primer with a J-beta primer mix, a second PCR ran for about 7 to 12 cycles. TCRdb fed the 5' RACE reads into MiXCR, producing one record per CDR3 protein. The table has fewer than 1,200,000 distinct CDR3 sequences, approximately 26% seen once; the top ten hold about 0.69%. These data were also filed under a second study, of T cells of mothers and their children.

The sample comprised blood. These receptors came from a girl aged 2-10 years in good health.

This clonotype was counted a few times. This chain connects TRBV5-1 to TRBJ1-4, with D uncertain. Per the germline V gene, CDR1 is SGHRS and CDR2 is YFSETQ. The CDR3 runs 14 residues. V was clipped by 5 bases and J by 0 bases, with 8 bases between them. As DNA, the CDR3 is TGCGCCAGCAGAATTGGGCCAACTAATGAAAAACTGTTTTTT. Protein: CASRIGPTNEKLFF.

The V gene is TRBV6-1, the J gene TRBJ2-7; D gene ambiguous. The ends were cut back, 5 bases at V and 0 bases at J, with 17 bases in the middle. The CDR3 consists of 16 residues. Germline CDR1 MNHNS, CDR2 SASEGT. The CDR3 region has the DNA TGTGCCAGCAGTAAAACGTGGACGGCGAGCTCCTACGAGCAGTACTTC. The encoded protein is CASSKTWTASSYEQYF.

This clonotype turned up a few times. V is TRBV12-3 or TRBV12-4 and J is TRBJ1-3; D is ambiguous. This CDR3 is 14 amino acids long. Trimming removed 4 bases from V and 9 bases from J, with 16 bases in between. As DNA, the CDR3 is TGTGCCAGCAGTTCCCGGACCCCTCGGAGCACCATATATTTT. This gives the protein CASSSRTPRSTIYF.

The V and J genes are TRBV11-1 and TRBJ1-2; D gene uncertain. V lost 2 bases, J lost 0 bases, and 16 bases lay in between. Germline loops: CDR1 SGHAT, CDR2 FQDESV (reference sequence). CDR3 length: 17 amino acids. CDR3 region: CASSLSRPEASNYGYTF. CDR3 coding DNA: TGTGCCAGCAGCTTATCTCGACCCGAAGCTTCTAACTATGGCTACACCTTC. The variable domain in full, with the rest retrieved from reference TRBV11-1 and TRBJ1-2, is EAEVAQSPRYKITEKSQAVAFWCDPISGHATLYWYRQILGQGPELLVQFQDESVVDDSQLPKDRFSAERLKGVDSTLKIQPAELGDSAMYLCASSLSRPEASNYGYTFGSGTRLTVV.

This clonotype was seen a handful of times. The chain employs TRBV6-2 or TRBV6-3 and TRBJ1-4; 8 bases are a match to TRBD1. CDR3 size: 16 residues. V gave up 4 bases and J gave up 8 bases; unmatched junction bases: 12. Germline V lookup: CDR1 MNHEY, CDR2 SVGEGT. Here the CDR3 DNA reads TGTGCCAGCAGTTCAGGACAGGGAGGGGTGAGAGAAAAACTGTTTTTT. Translated, it gives CASSSGQGGVREKLFF.

The chain uses TRBV7-2 and TRBJ2-1, with a weak D call TRBD2 (6 bases). This CDR3 is built from 16 residues. From germline, CDR1 is SGHTA and CDR2 FQGNSA. Trimming shortened V by 1 base and J by 6 bases, and 16 bases separated the two germline ends. The CDR3 sequence: CASSLGLGSGVNEQFF. CDR3 in DNA: TGTGCCAGCAGCTTAGGGTTAGGATCGGGGGTCAATGAGCAGTTCTTC. Drawing the rest from reference TRBV7-2 and TRBJ2-1, the complete variable domain is GAGVSQSPSNKVTEKGKDVELRCDPISGHTALYWYRQSLGQGLEFLIYFQGNSAPDKSGLPSDRFSAERTGGSVSTLTIQRTQQEDSAVYLCASSLGLGSGVNEQFFGPGTRLTVL.

The V gene is TRBV5-1, the J gene TRBJ1-5; D uncertain. Germline V gene data show CDR1 as SGHRS and CDR2 as YFSETQ. The CDR3 has 16 amino acids. Trimming shortened V by 1 base and J by 3 bases, and 14 bases separated the two germline ends. CDR3 coding DNA: TGCGCCAGCAGCTTGTTCGGCTCGGATTTCAATCAGCCCCAGCATTTT. Amino acid sequence: CASSLFGSDFNQPQHF.

This clonotype showed up just a few times. The V gene is TRBV5-4, the J gene TRBJ2-2; 12 bases agree with TRBD2. Germline values: CDR1 SGHNT, CDR2 YYREEE (reference sequence). The ends lost 4 bases at V and 6 bases at J; junction bases unmatched: 7. This CDR3 comprises 16 residues. The CDR3 DNA sequence: TGTGCCAGCAGCAAAGTGACTAGCGGGAGAGCCGGGGAGCTGTTTTTT. This translates into CASSKVTSGRAGELFF. The full variable domain, completed using reference TRBV5-4 and TRBJ2-2, is ETGVTQSPTHLIKTRGQQVTLRCSSQSGHNTVSWYQQALGQGPQFIFQYYREEENGRGNFPPRFSGLQFPNYSSELNVNALELDDSALYLCASSKVTSGRAGELFFGEGSRLTVL.

The CDR3 loop reads CASRSGTGNYNEQFF. The CDR3 DNA is TGTGCCAGCAGGTCCGGGACAGGGAATTACAATGAGCAGTTCTTC. The chain recombines TRBV7-2 with TRBJ2-1; TRBD1 matches 9 bases. V lost 6 bases, J lost 4 bases, and 7 bases stayed unmatched. The CDR3 consists of 15 residues. From germline, CDR1 is SGHTA and CDR2 FQGNSA.

This clonotype came up a few times. This chain connects TRBV24-1 to TRBJ2-1; no definite D call. V lost 2 bases and J 6 bases, leaving 13 bases between the germline ends. The CDR3 consists of 15 residues. Germline CDR1 and CDR2: KGHDR and SFDVKD. In DNA, the CDR3 is TGTGCCACCAGTGATTCCCGGACCCCTACCAATGAGCAGTTCTTC. This gives the protein CATSDSRTPTNEQFF.

The rearrangement uses TRBV4-1 and TRBJ2-3; D is perhaps TRBD2 (6 bases). V was cut by 2 bases and J by 4 bases, with 22 bases left in between. From germline, CDR1 is MGHRA and CDR2 YSYEKL. The CDR3 is 18 amino acids. CDR3 residues: CASSQFPGRGEDPDTQYF. The CDR3 bases are TGCGCCAGCAGCCAATTCCCCGGTCGCGGGGAAGACCCAGATACGCAGTATTTT.

The CDR3 sequence: CASSFLDWGELFF. The CDR3 DNA reads as TGTGCCAGCAGCTTCCTCGACTGGGGGGAACTGTTTTTT. This chain links TRBV7-2 with TRBJ1-4; possibly TRBD1 for D (5 bases). V was cut by 3 bases and J by 12 bases, with 14 bases left in between. The germline V gene has CDR1 SGHTA and CDR2 FQGNSA. The CDR3 has 13 amino acids.

The chain couples TRBV28 to TRBJ2-7, with 10 nucleotides matching TRBD1. The CDR3 totals 14 residues. The germline CDR1 and CDR2 sequences are MDHEN and SYDVKM. V gave up 7 bases and J gave up 2 bases; unmatched junction bases: 5. CDR3 DNA sequence: TGTGCCAGCAATACGGACAGGGGGACCTACGAGCAGTACTTC. This gives the protein CASNTDRGTYEQYF.

The chain links TRBV7-2 to TRBJ2-5; 10 positions agree with TRBD2. The germline V gene encodes CDR1 SGHTA and CDR2 FQGNSA. V gave up 2 bases and J gave up 4 bases; unmatched junction bases: 7. There are 16 residues in the CDR3. CDR3: CASSLILAGVGETQYF. The CDR3 DNA reads TGTGCCAGCAGCTTAATCCTAGCGGGAGTGGGAGAGACCCAGTACTTC.

The chain couples TRBV7-9 to TRBJ1-4; D is undetermined. Germline lookup yields CDR1 SEHNR and CDR2 FQNEAQ (reference sequence). This CDR3 has 14 amino acids. The germline V and J ends were trimmed by 5 bases and 3 bases, with 10 bases remaining between them. The DNA of the CDR3 is TGTGCCAGCAGCCCTTGGGCCTCTAATGAAAAACTGTTTTTT. Translated, it gives CASSPWASNEKLFF. The variable domain in full, with the rest retrieved from reference TRBV7-9 and TRBJ1-4, is DTGVSQNPRHKITKRGQNVTFRCDPISEHNRLYWYRQTLGQGPEFLTYFQNEAQLEKSRLLSDRFSAERPKGSFSTLEIQRTEQGDSAMYLCASSPWASNEKLFFGSGTQLSVL.

The rearrangement links TRBV7-6 to TRBJ2-1; 9 bases are a match to TRBD1. Germline assignment: CDR1 SGHVS and CDR2 FNYEAQ. V dropped 8 bases and J dropped 4; count of bases not matched to a gene: 6. The CDR3 extends over 14 amino acids. CDR3 sequence: CASSRDREYNEQFF. The CDR3 DNA reads TGTGCCAGCTCCCGGGACAGGGAGTACAATGAGCAGTTCTTC.

This sequence joins TRBV7-9 and TRBJ1-4; 8 bases align to TRBD1. The CDR3 spans 14 residues. Germline CDR1 is SEHNR and CDR2 is FQNEAQ (reference sequence). V trimming: 5 bases; J trimming: 5 bases; junction bases outside the gene matches: 4. In DNA form, the CDR3 reads TGTGCCAGCAGCCGTCAGGGGGCAAATGAAAAACTGTTTTTT. It yields the protein CASSRQGANEKLFF.

This clonotype was picked up a small number of times. V gene TRBV10-3 combines with J gene TRBJ2-7; no firm D call. CDR3 size: 11 residues. CDR1 and CDR2 from the germline V gene are ENHRY and SYGVKD. Trimming stripped 5 bases from V and 7 bases from J, with 9 bases between. This chain's CDR3 is CAISSALEQYF. The CDR3 DNA sequence: TGTGCCATCAGTTCAGCTTTGGAGCAGTACTTC.

The genes are TRBV5-1 and TRBJ1-5; D is unclear. This CDR3 is built from 16 residues. Trimming took off 4 bases at V and 0 bases at J, with 14 bases between the two ends. The germline V gene has CDR1 SGHRS and CDR2 YFSETQ. This CDR3 is CASSVSRPDSNQPQHF. For the CDR3, the DNA is TGCGCCAGCAGCGTTAGCCGCCCCGATAGCAATCAGCCCCAGCATTTT.

The sample holds a few counts of this clonotype. The rearrangement joins TRBV27 to TRBJ2-2, with TRBD2 as a possible D gene (5 bases). The CDR3 has 15 residues. V lost 4 bases to trimming and J lost 7 bases, with 16 bases between them. Germline lookup yields CDR1 MNHEY and CDR2 SMNVEV (reference sequence). CDR3 region: CASSSSSVSGGELFF. Written as DNA, the CDR3 is TGTGCCAGCAGTTCATCCAGTGTGAGCGGCGGGGAGCTGTTTTTT.

The V call is TRBV15, the J call TRBJ2-6; tentatively, D is TRBD1 (5 bases). The CDR3 is made up of 15 amino acids. V was shortened by 5 bases and J by 1 base, with 9 bases between the two germline ends. Per the germline V gene, CDR1 is LNHNV and CDR2 is YYDKDF (reference sequence). CDR3 in amino acids: CATSWGVSGANVLTF. CDR3 nucleotides: TGTGCCACCAGCTGGGGCGTTTCTGGGGCCAACGTCCTGACTTTC.

CDR3 sequence reads: CASSVCGREGIQYF. The CDR3 DNA reads TGTGCCAGCAGCGTATGTGGCAGAGAGGGCATTCAGTACTTC. The chain combines TRBV9 with TRBJ2-4; D perhaps matches TRBD2 (5 bases). The CDR3 loop spans 14 amino acids. Germline loops: CDR1 SGDLS, CDR2 YYNGEE. V was pared by 1 base and J by 9 bases, with 14 bases between.

This clonotype was picked up a small number of times. The rearrangement links TRBV15 to TRBJ1-4; TRBD1 is a possible D gene (5 bases). In germline, CDR1 is LNHNV, CDR2 YYDKDF (reference sequence). V was trimmed by 3 bases and J by 0 bases, leaving 8 bases between them. CDR3 length: 15 amino acids. CDR3 amino acids: CATSSSGATNEKLFF. CDR3 in DNA: TGTGCCACCAGCAGCTCGGGGGCAACTAATGAAAAACTGTTTTTT.

Many counts were recorded for this clonotype. The V call is TRBV7-2, the J call TRBJ2-1; TRBD2 agrees at 12 bases. Germline trimming cut 5 bases from V and 10 bases from J; bases unmatched to any gene: 6. CDR1 is SGHTA, CDR2 FQGNSA, per germline. The CDR3 loop spans 14 amino acids. This CDR3 reads CASSATSGGGEQFF. The CDR3 DNA sequence: TGTGCCAGCAGCGCGACTAGCGGGGGTGGCGAGCAGTTCTTC.

This clonotype was seen a handful of times. This sequence joins TRBV6-1 and TRBJ1-1; D is unclear. The germline CDR1 and CDR2 sequences are MNHNS and SASEGT. Trimming took off 1 base at V and 8 bases at J, with 5 bases between the two ends. The CDR3 totals 11 residues. Written as DNA, the CDR3 is TGTGCCAGCAGTGAAGATGGGGAAGCTTTCTTT. Encoded protein: CASSEDGEAFF.

This chain connects TRBV20-1 to TRBJ2-7; tentatively, D is TRBD2 (5 bases). V was cut by 6 bases and J by 4 bases, with 10 bases left in between. The CDR3 is made up of 11 amino acids. From germline, CDR1 is DFQATT and CDR2 SNEGSKA (reference sequence). Here the CDR3 reads CSAGNAYEQYF. The DNA for the CDR3 is TGCAGTGCCGGGAACGCATACGAGCAGTACTTC.